This entry describes one T cell receptor (beta chain). This record comes from a study of shared clonotypes between healthy human individuals. The J segment lost 5 bases and the V segment lost 5 bases, leaving 10 bases of the junction unmatched. Germline V gene sequence: CDR1 SGHKS, CDR2 YYEKEE (reference sequence). CDR3 length equals 15 residues. Original analysis: From ImmunoSEQ came sequences covering only the junction and carrying no quality scores, so filtering differed. The method was immunoSEQ multiplex PCR; TCRdb's version includes in-frame clones alone and lacks a portion of them. The DNA was the basis for D and trimming; V, J and clone size are from that table. The data hold about 2.1 million clones, with around 95% observed a single time. It was CD45RO-negative cells, positively selected for CCR7, that made up naive CD8 cells, with terminally differentiated effector memory CD45RA+ cells excluded.

The clonotype comes from a man aged 18 to 30 in good health. Some clones in this sample may be carry-over from other donors' samples. The source material was naive CD8+ T cells from PBMCs. The chain recombines TRBV5-5 with TRBJ2-7; the match to TRBD1 covers 10 bases. The CDR3 DNA reads as TGTGCCAGCAGGACCCCGGGGACAGGGGTGGACGAGCAGTACTTC. This encodes CASRTPGTGVDEQYF.